Each of the 21 T cell receptor beta chains below was sequenced from the same sample in a study of CD8 T cells in Susac syndrome. Random hexamers were used to reverse transcribe the RNA input (roughly 0.5 to 1 ug). Each CDR3 protein gets one entry after TCRdb re-called the immunoSEQ multiplex PCR reads with MiXCR. The sample contains under 250,000 distinct CDR3 sequences, 93% of which appear only once. The sample taken for sequencing was CD4+ T cells from PBMCs. The receptors stem from a human donor with multiple sclerosis.

This sequence joins TRBV20-1 and TRBJ2-1, with TRBD2 matching 12 bases. Germline trimming cut 6 bases from V and 5 bases from J; bases unmatched to any gene: 8. CDR1 and CDR2 from the germline V gene are DFQATT and SNEGSKA (reference sequence). The CDR3 is 15 residues long. CDR3 loop: CSALGLAGLNNEQFF. DNA of the CDR3: TGCAGTGCCCTAGGACTAGCGGGACTAAACAATGAGCAGTTCTTC.

In its sample, this clonotype was seen once. This sequence joins TRBV7-2 and TRBJ2-5, with D perhaps assigned TRBD1 or TRBD2 (7 bases each). Between the trimmed V and J ends, which lost 4 bases and 2 bases, there was a span of 14 bases. Per germline, CDR1 SGHTA and CDR2 FQGNSA. The CDR3 runs to 15 residues. The DNA of the CDR3 is TGTGCCAGCAGCTCTGGGGGGGACAGACAAGAGACCCAGTACTTC. Amino acids: CASSSGGDRQETQYF.

This rearrangement joins TRBV4-1 to TRBJ1-4; D is unresolved. The germline V and J ends were trimmed by 9 bases and 7 bases, with 9 bases remaining between them. This CDR3 has 11 residues. CDR1 and CDR2 from the germline V gene are MGHRA and YSYEKL. The CDR3: CASRWGEKLFF. The CDR3 region has the DNA TGCGCCAGTCGGTGGGGTGAAAAACTGTTTTTT.

The J gene is TRBJ1-5, the V gene TRBV24-1, with TRBD1 matching over 8 bases. CDR3 length equals 15 residues. V lost 4 bases to trimming and J lost 4 bases; unmatched junction nucleotides: 5. Germline CDR1 and CDR2: KGHDR and SFDVKD. The CDR3 region is CATSDHRQGNQPQHF. In nucleotides, the CDR3 is TGTGCCACCAGTGACCACCGACAGGGGAATCAGCCCCAGCATTTT.

The chain recombines TRBV5-4 with TRBJ2-1, with 13 bases fitting TRBD2. The CDR3 has 16 residues. The V segment lost 3 bases and the J segment 7 bases; nucleotides outside the gene matches: 7. CDR1 and CDR2 (germline): SGHNT, YYREEE (reference sequence). In nucleotides, the CDR3 is TGTGCCAGCAGCTCCCGGACTAGCGGGAGTAGGAATGAGCAGTTCTTC. As protein: CASSSRTSGSRNEQFF.

The V and J genes are TRBV2 and TRBJ2-5, with D perhaps TRBD1 or TRBD2 (6 bases each). Germline V gene lookup returns CDR1 SNHLY and CDR2 FYNNEI. This CDR3 is 14 amino acids long. V lost 6 bases, J lost 5 bases, and 16 bases lay in between. CDR3 amino acids: CASSGGGARETQYF. The CDR3 DNA reads as TGTGCCAGCAGCGGGGGCGGGGCAAGGGAGACCCAGTACTTC.

This clonotype was observed a few times. J is TRBJ2-5 and V is TRBV11-2; weak D call: TRBD2 (5 bases). This CDR3 is built from 12 residues. Trimming removed 4 bases at V and 5 bases at J, with 8 bases between. The germline V gene encodes CDR1 SGHAT and CDR2 FQNNGV. The CDR3 reads CASSSRGETQYF. The CDR3 DNA sequence: TGTGCCAGCAGCTCCCGCGGGGAGACCCAGTACTTC.

The chain joins TRBV6-5 to TRBJ1-2; 10 nucleotides agree with TRBD1. The CDR3 is made up of 16 amino acids. Germline V CDR1 and CDR2: MNHEY, SVGAGI. J lost 4 bases, V lost 4 bases, and 9 bases had no gene match. This chain's CDR3 is CASSSRTGGGGYGYTF. The CDR3 bases are TGTGCCAGCAGTTCCCGGACAGGGGGTGGTGGCTATGGCTACACCTTC.

The genes are TRBV13 and TRBJ2-7, with D perhaps matching TRBD1 or TRBD2 (6 bases each). The CDR3 has 13 residues. Deletions cut 1 base from V and 5 bases from J, with 9 bases between. Looked up from germline, CDR1 is PRHDT and CDR2 is FYEKMQ (reference sequence). The CDR3 loop is CASSLVGGHEQYF. For the CDR3, the DNA is TGTGCCAGCAGCTTAGTGGGGGGCCACGAGCAGTACTTC. Full variable domain (rest looked up from reference TRBV13 and TRBJ2-7): AAGVIQSPRHLIKEKRETATLKCYPIPRHDTVYWYQQGPGQDPQFLISFYEKMQSDKGSIPDRFSAQQFSDYHSELNMSSLELGDSALYFCASSLVGGHEQYFGPGTRLTVT.

V is TRBV7-2 and J is TRBJ1-1; D remains ambiguous. Germline V gene data show CDR1 as SGHTA and CDR2 as FQGNSA. The CDR3 is 14 residues long. V shed 3 bases and J shed 8 bases, with 16 bases lying between them. The CDR3 DNA reads as TGTGCCAGCAGCTTCGGTCAGGCTTTCGGCGAAGCTTTCTTT. It codes for CASSFGQAFGEAFF.

This chain connects TRBV3-1 to TRBJ2-2; tentative D call: TRBD2 (7 bases). The V gene's germline CDR1 is LGHDT and CDR2 YNNKEL (reference sequence). This CDR3 is 16 amino acids long. The germline V and J ends were trimmed by 4 bases and 6 bases, with 18 bases remaining between them. The CDR3 DNA is TGTGCCAGCAGCCCATTAAGGGGGGGCAGGCCCGGGGAGCTGTTTTTT. This translates into CASSPLRGGRPGELFF. Complete variable domain (other parts from reference TRBV3-1 and TRBJ2-2): DTAVSQTPKYLVTQMGNDKSIKCEQNLGHDTMYWYKQDSKKFLKIMFSYNNKELIINETVPNRFSPKSPDKAHLNLHINSLELGDSAVYFCASSPLRGGRPGELFFGEGSRLTVL.

The rearrangement joins TRBV9 to TRBJ2-3, with TRBD1 matching over 7 bases. The CDR3 contains 15 residues. Germline V CDR1 and CDR2: SGDLS, YYNGEE. Trimming at V came to 3 bases and at J to 2 bases, leaving 6 bases not matched to a gene. CDR3: CASSGTTGLTDTQYF. The CDR3 DNA follows: TGTGCCAGCAGCGGCACGACAGGGCTCACAGATACGCAGTATTTT.

V gene TRBV20-1 combines with J gene TRBJ1-1; TRBD1 agrees at 7 bases. This CDR3 contains 14 residues. J lost 11 bases, V lost 0 bases, and 12 bases had no gene match. Germline loops: CDR1 DFQATT, CDR2 SNEGSKA (reference sequence). The CDR3 DNA sequence: TGCAGTGCTAGAGATTCGGGGACAGTCATGGGGGCTTTCTTT. Its protein product is CSARDSGTVMGAFF.

The V gene is TRBV29-1, the J gene TRBJ2-4, with 9 bases fitting TRBD2. Germline-derived CDR1 and CDR2 are SQVTM and ANQGSEA. Trimming removed 5 bases from V and 4 bases from J; junction bases left unmatched: 6. The CDR3 covers 14 residues. CDR3 DNA: TGCAGCGTTTCTAGCGGGGCGGGGAAAAACATTCAGTACTTC. Protein: CSVSSGAGKNIQYF. The entire variable domain, with the rest obtained from reference TRBV29-1 and TRBJ2-4, is as follows: SAVISQKPSRDICQRGTSLTIQCQVDSQVTMMFWYRQQPGQSLTLIATANQGSEATYESGFVIDKFPISRPNLTFSTLTVSNMSPEDSSIYLCSVSSGAGKNIQYFGAGTRLSVL.

The chain uses TRBV3-1 and TRBJ2-1, with TRBD2 as a possible D gene (6 bases). The germline V and J ends were trimmed by 0 bases and 4 bases, with 10 bases remaining between them. CDR1 is LGHDT and CDR2 is YNNKEL in the germline V gene (reference sequence). This CDR3 is 15 amino acids long. The CDR3 DNA is TGTGCCAGCAGCCAAGAGCTAGCGCCGTACAATGAGCAGTTCTTC. Its protein product is CASSQELAPYNEQFF.

This clonotype was recorded once. The chain combines TRBV12-3 or TRBV12-4 with TRBJ2-5; maybe TRBD2 (8 bases). The CDR3 loop spans 13 amino acids. V lost 10 bases, J lost 2 bases, and 14 bases lay in between. This chain's CDR3 is CATGRGRQETQYF. DNA for the CDR3: TGTGCCACCGGGAGGGGGCGTCAAGAGACCCAGTACTTC.

J is TRBJ2-5 and V is TRBV3-1; D is perhaps TRBD1 (6 bases). The J call may be incorrect, as the DNA end agrees better with TRBJ2-1. This CDR3 spans 14 amino acids. The germline CDR1 and CDR2 sequences are LGHDT and YNNKEL (reference sequence). The DNA of the CDR3 is TGTGCCAGCAGCCAAGCCGTCAGGGGAGCCACCCAGTTCTTC. Translating gives CASSQAVRGATQFF.

This chain joins TRBV7-7 and TRBJ2-5; 12 bases line up with TRBD1. The CDR3 runs 16 residues. J lost 5 bases, V lost 2 bases, and 6 bases had no gene match. CDR1 and CDR2 (germline): SSHAT, FNYEAQ (reference sequence). The CDR3 nucleotides read TGTGCCAGCAGCTTAACCGGGACAGGGGGCGGTGAGACCCAGTACTTC. The encoded protein is CASSLTGTGGGETQYF.

This clonotype showed up just once. The gene calls are TRBV12-3 or TRBV12-4 and TRBJ1-5, with a tentative D call TRBD1 (5 bases). The CDR3 is 15 amino acids. V was clipped by 4 bases and J by 3 bases, with 13 bases between them. The CDR3 reads CASSSRQFNNQPQHF. Written as DNA, the CDR3 is TGTGCCAGCAGTTCGAGACAGTTTAACAATCAGCCCCAGCATTTT.

The gene calls are TRBV24-1 and TRBJ2-2; tentative D call: TRBD1 (6 bases). This CDR3 has 18 residues. Trimming cost V 9 bases and J 0 bases, with 22 bases left between them. Germline V gene lookup returns CDR1 KGHDR and CDR2 SFDVKD. The CDR3 spells CATGPPPGQPANTGELFF. The CDR3 nucleotides are TGTGCCACCGGGCCTCCCCCAGGACAGCCTGCGAACACCGGGGAGCTGTTTTTT.

J is TRBJ2-6 and V is TRBV6-6; D gene uncertain. This CDR3 contains 14 residues. The germline V gene has CDR1 MNHNY and CDR2 SVGAGI (reference sequence). Trimming took 0 bases from V and 7 from J, leaving 7 bases between them. The CDR3 spells CASSYSLGANVLTF. The CDR3 bases are TGTGCCAGCAGTTACTCTCTGGGAGCCAACGTCCTGACTTTC.